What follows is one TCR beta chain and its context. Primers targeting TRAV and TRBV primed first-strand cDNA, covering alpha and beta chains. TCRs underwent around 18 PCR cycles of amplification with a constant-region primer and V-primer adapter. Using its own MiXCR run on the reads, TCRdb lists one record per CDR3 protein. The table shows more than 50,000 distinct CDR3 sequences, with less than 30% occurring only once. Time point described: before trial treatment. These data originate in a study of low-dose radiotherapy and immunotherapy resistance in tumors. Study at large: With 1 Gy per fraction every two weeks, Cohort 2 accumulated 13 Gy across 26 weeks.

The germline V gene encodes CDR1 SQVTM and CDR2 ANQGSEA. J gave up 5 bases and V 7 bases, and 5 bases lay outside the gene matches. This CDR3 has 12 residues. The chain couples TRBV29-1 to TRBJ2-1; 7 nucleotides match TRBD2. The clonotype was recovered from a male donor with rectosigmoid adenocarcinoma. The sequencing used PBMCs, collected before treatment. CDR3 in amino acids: CSGPGTNNEQFF. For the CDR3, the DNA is TGCAGCGGTCCAGGGACTAACAATGAGCAGTTCTTC.